The source of this T cell receptor beta chain is a study of glioma-infiltrating T cells after dendritic cell vaccination. Generated by immunoSEQ multiplex PCR, the TCRdb table keeps only in-frame clones and is missing some. The sample lists tens of thousands of clones, 80% to 90% seen once, with 15% to 19% in the top ten. The table lists this clone with a count of one. This CDR3 comprises 14 residues. Germline CDR1 and CDR2: MNHEY and SMNVEV (reference sequence). V shed 3 bases, J shed 4 bases, and the junction held 6 bases outside the gene matches. Patients had residual fresh-frozen tumor tissue and more than two years of survival data.

The receptor was isolated from a human donor with glioblastoma. The material sequenced was blood, taken before dendritic cell vaccination. This chain joins TRBV27 and TRBJ2-7; 7 bases align to TRBD2. Written as DNA, the CDR3 is TGTGCCAGCAGTTTCTCGGCGGGAGCATACGAGCAGTACTTC. This sequence encodes CASSFSAGAYEQYF.